Listed below are T cell receptor beta chains from one sample, sequenced in a study of cytomegalovirus exposure and HLA in healthy donors. TCRdb's table, derived via immunoSEQ multiplex PCR, lists solely in-frame clones and lacks some. The sample includes approximately 200,000 clones, roughly 79% of them seen just once. The sample taken for sequencing was PBMCs. These receptors were collected from a young man in good health and CMV-seronegative. Both conserved end residues are part of each CDR3. The D gene is left open where the match is weak.

J,D,length,V,CDR3,DNA
TRBJ2-3,TRBD2,15,TRBV9,CASSLRVAGTDTQYF,TGTGCCAGCAGCCTCCGGGTAGCGGGTACAGATACGCAGTATTTT
TRBJ2-1,TRBD1,14,TRBV6-4,CASSRQGVYDEQFF,TGTGCCAGCAGCCGACAGGGGGTTTACGATGAGCAGTTCTTC
TRBJ1-1,.,14,TRBV6-1,CASSEQGRGTEAFF,TGTGCCAGCAGTGAGCAGGGAAGAGGCACTGAAGCTTTCTTT
TRBJ2-7,.,14,TRBV6-1,CASRDPGLPYEQYF,TGTGCCAGCCGCGACCCGGGACTCCCCTACGAGCAGTACTTC
TRBJ2-5,TRBD2,18,TRBV7-6,CASSLNVPAGRYQETQYF,TGTGCCAGCAGCTTAAACGTGCCAGCGGGAAGATACCAAGAGACCCAGTACTTC
TRBJ2-5,.,19,TRBV2,CASSDMKGGRGENQETQYF,TGTGCCAGCAGTGATATGAAGGGCGGTAGGGGCGAAAACCAAGAGACCCAGTACTTC
TRBJ2-2,TRBD2,16,TRBV5-1,CASSLLAGTNTGELFF,TGCGCCAGCAGCCTTTTAGCGGGTACGAACACCGGGGAGCTGTTTTTT
TRBJ1-6,TRBD1,14,TRBV10-1,CASSRDRDNSPLHF,TGCGCCAGTTCTCGGGACAGAGATAATTCACCCCTCCACTTT
TRBJ2-7,.,13,TRBV7-9,CASSSRQHYEQYF,TGTGCCAGCAGCTCTCGACAGCACTACGAGCAGTACTTC
TRBJ2-5,.,16,TRBV5-4,CASSPPGTQKGETQYF,TGTGCCAGCAGCCCCCCGGGGACACAAAAAGGGGAGACCCAGTACTTC
TRBJ1-1,TRBD1,16,TRBV4-1,CASSQGGDRKNTEAFF,TGCGCCAGCAGCCAAGGAGGGGACAGGAAGAACACTGAAGCTTTCTTT
TRBJ2-1,TRBD2,16,TRBV28,CASSLSRRAGGVEQFF,TGTGCCAGCAGTTTATCACGTAGAGCGGGAGGAGTAGAGCAGTTCTTC
TRBJ2-7,.,11,TRBV29-1,CSVVSGYEQYF,TGCAGCGTTGTTTCAGGCTACGAGCAGTACTTC
TRBJ2-1,.,14,TRBV9,CASSGAVSYNEQFF,TGTGCCAGCAGCGGTGCGGTCTCCTACAATGAGCAGTTCTTC
TRBJ2-3,.,15,TRBV11-2,CASSLMGWPTDTQYF,TGTGCCAGCAGCTTAATGGGCTGGCCGACAGATACGCAGTATTTT
TRBJ2-7,.,18,TRBV11-2,CASSAINRGRGASYEQYF,TGTGCCAGCAGCGCAATCAACAGGGGGCGGGGGGCATCCTACGAGCAGTACTTC
TRBJ2-5,.,13,TRBV29-1,CSVESGVGETQYF,TGCAGCGTTGAGTCGGGAGTGGGTGAGACCCAGTACTTC
TRBJ2-7,.,12,TRBV4-1,CASSRDSYEQYF,TGCGCCAGCAGCCGCGACAGTTACGAGCAGTACTTC
TRBJ2-5,TRBD2,15,TRBV2,CASSAETSPQETQYF,TGTGCCAGCAGTGCGGAGACTAGCCCCCAAGAGACCCAGTACTTC
TRBJ2-3,.,12,TRBV11-2,CASGTPTDTQYF,TGTGCCAGTGGGACTCCCACAGATACGCAGTATTTT
TRBJ2-5,.,13,TRBV7-9,CASSLAQEETQYF,TGTGCCAGCAGCTTAGCACAGGAAGAGACCCAGTACTTC
TRBJ2-7,TRBD1,16,TRBV6-1,CASSEVVGWDSYEQYF,TGTGCCAGCAGTGAAGTGGTTGGTTGGGACAGCTACGAGCAGTACTTC
TRBJ1-2,.,17,TRBV5-1,CASSFFAVSAENYGYTF,TGCGCCAGCAGCTTCTTCGCCGTCTCAGCGGAGAACTATGGCTACACCTTC
TRBJ1-4,.,14,TRBV6-6,CASLPESRGEKLFF,TGTGCCAGCCTCCCCGAATCAAGGGGGGAAAAACTGTTTTTT
TRBJ2-5,TRBD2,14,TRBV15,CATSKTGTIETQHF,TGTGCCACCAGCAAAACCGGGACTATTGAGACCCAGCACTTC
TRBJ2-5,.,15,TRBV28,CASRPGPGVQETQYF,TGTGCCAGCAGACCGGGCCCCGGGGTCCAAGAGACCCAGTACTTC
TRBJ2-5,TRBD2,15,TRBV6-1,CASSVISGKLETQYF,TGTGCCAGCAGTGTGATTAGCGGGAAGCTTGAGACCCAGTACTTC
TRBJ1-6,.,18,TRBV25-1,CASSESFRPAGLDSPLHF,TGTGCCAGCAGTGAATCTTTCCGCCCTGCAGGTTTGGATTCACCCCTCCACTTT
TRBJ2-5,TRBD2,16,TRBV10-3,CAISESPAGVQETQYF,TGTGCCATCAGTGAGTCTCCCGCGGGAGTCCAAGAGACCCAGTACTTC
TRBJ2-1,TRBD2,20,TRBV9,CASSVVGRTSGSQSYNEQFF,TGTGCCAGCAGCGTAGTAGGTAGGACTAGCGGTAGTCAATCCTACAATGAGCAGTTCTTC
TRBJ1-2,TRBD1,13,TRBV28,CASSATGGYGYTF,TGTGCCAGCAGTGCAACAGGGGGGTACGGCTACACCTTC
TRBJ2-5,.,14,TRBV19,CASSGTGSLETQYF,TGTGCCAGTAGTGGTACAGGTAGTCTGGAGACCCAGTACTTC
TRBJ2-2,TRBD2,17,TRBV9,CASSVDRLAGTTGELFF,TGTGCCAGCAGCGTAGATCGCCTAGCGGGAACCACCGGGGAGCTGTTTTTT
TRBJ2-1,.,13,TRBV5-4,CASSLEGRNEQFF,TGTGCCAGCAGCTTAGAAGGGAGGAATGAGCAGTTCTTC
TRBJ2-7,.,13,TRBV6-5,CASRLGNSYEQYF,TGTGCCAGCAGGCTAGGAAACTCCTACGAGCAGTACTTC
TRBJ2-7,TRBD2,15,TRBV4-1,CASSQGSSGSLEQYF,TGCGCCAGCAGCCAAGGGTCTAGCGGATCCCTCGAGCAGTACTTC
TRBJ1-1,.,15,TRBV21-1,CASSKVGGRNTEAFF,TGTGCCAGCAGCAAAGTCGGCGGCAGGAACACTGAAGCTTTCTTT
TRBJ2-1,TRBD2,17,TRBV5-8,CASSPGWTSGIGNEQFF,TGTGCCAGCAGCCCGGGATGGACTAGCGGGATTGGCAATGAGCAGTTCTTC
TRBJ2-7,.,14,TRBV25-1,CASHTDEPPYEQYF,TGTGCCAGCCACACCGATGAACCACCCTACGAGCAGTACTTC